This T cell receptor beta chain is from a study of T cells of healthy individuals (dated by TCRdb to between 2017 and 2018). This clonotype was seen at least ten times. Its binding antigen is unknown. No base quality values were provided; no much bigger clone lies one nucleotide off. Via the germline V gene, CDR1 is MNHEY and CDR2 SVGAGI. V and J lose 5 bases and 2 bases, and a span of 13 bases separates them. The CDR3, from cysteine to phenylalanine, totals 14 residues. Solely the CDR3 DNA is kept, with 42 bases framed from the first base. The library was made by 5' RACE. TCRdb records Illumina MiSeq as the sequencer. TCRdb took the public reads, trimmed them with fastp at Q25, ran MiXCR for clone calling and kept in-frame beta chains. Here each entry gathers all rows of one CDR3 protein and keeps the most common genes and DNA. The sample includes tens of thousands of distinct CDR3 sequences, with about 4.8% observed a single time. The top ten clonotypes cover around 6.9% of the sample.

The chain is assembled from TRBV6-5 and TRBJ2-7; the D segment could be TRBD2, given 6 matching bases. The clonotype originates from a female donor in good health. The DNA reads as follows: TGTGCCAGCAGTGGGGGGACGGGTCCCTACGAGCAGTACTTC. Protein translation: CASSGGTGPYEQYF.